This TCR beta chain was identified during a study of blood T cell repertoires in COVID-19. Across the whole study: Acute and convalescent COVID-19 specimens originated in the United States, Italy and Spain. PBMCs, B-cell-depleted T cells, or T cells provided the cDNA or gDNA that made up the material.

Authors' data handling: Amplification from reference gene primers served as the basis for estimated nucleated cell counts. Some clones are missing from TCRdb's copy, which holds only in-frame ones; the method was immunoSEQ multiplex PCR. The V and J calls and clone size were taken over from that table, and D and trimming were inferred from the DNA. Among 110,000 or so clones, around 84% were seen once, and the ten largest hold about 3.4%. J gave up 2 bases and V 4 bases, and 6 bases lay outside the gene matches. The CDR3 contains 16 residues. Looked up from germline, CDR1 is LGHDT and CDR2 is YNNKEL (reference sequence).

The genes are TRBV3-1 (or the pseudogene TRBV3-2) and TRBJ2-3; 10 bases line up with TRBD2. The specimen sequenced was peripheral blood. This TCR came from a man aged 35 to 55 with acute or convalescent COVID-19. Here the CDR3 reads CASSPRTSGITDTQYF. In DNA, the CDR3 is TGTGCCAGCAGCCCGAGGACTAGCGGAATCACAGATACGCAGTATTTT.